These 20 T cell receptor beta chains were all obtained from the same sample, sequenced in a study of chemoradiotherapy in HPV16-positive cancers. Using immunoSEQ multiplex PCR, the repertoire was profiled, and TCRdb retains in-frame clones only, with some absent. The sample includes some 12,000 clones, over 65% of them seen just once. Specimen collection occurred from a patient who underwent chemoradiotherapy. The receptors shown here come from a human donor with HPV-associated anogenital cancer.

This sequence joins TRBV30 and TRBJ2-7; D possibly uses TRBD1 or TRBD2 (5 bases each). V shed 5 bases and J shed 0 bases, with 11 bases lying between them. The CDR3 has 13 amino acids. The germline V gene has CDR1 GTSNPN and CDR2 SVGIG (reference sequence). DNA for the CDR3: TGTGCCTGGTCCGGGGCCTACTCCTACGAGCAGTACTTC. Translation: CAWSGAYSYEQYF.

CDR3 amino acids: CASSFGQYEQYF. CDR3 DNA: TGTGCCAGCAGTTTCGGGCAGTACGAGCAGTACTTC. The chain combines TRBV28 with TRBJ2-7; no clear D. With 3 bases removed from V and 4 bases from J, the gap between germline ends came to 7 bases. The CDR3 loop spans 12 amino acids. Germline V gene sequence: CDR1 MDHEN, CDR2 SYDVKM. Based on the CDR3 plus reference TRBV28 and TRBJ2-7, the full variable domain is DVKVTQSSRYLVKRTGEKVFLECVQDMDHENMFWYRQDPGLGLRLIYFSYDVKMKEKGDIPEGYSVSREKKERFSLILESASTNQTSMYLCASSFGQYEQYFGPGTRLTVT.

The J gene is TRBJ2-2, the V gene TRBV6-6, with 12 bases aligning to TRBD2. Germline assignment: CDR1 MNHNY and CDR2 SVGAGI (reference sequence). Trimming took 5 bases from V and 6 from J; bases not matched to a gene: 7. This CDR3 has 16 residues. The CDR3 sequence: CASSPRRLAGAGELFF. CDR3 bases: TGTGCCAGCAGTCCACGTAGACTAGCGGGAGCCGGGGAGCTGTTTTTT.

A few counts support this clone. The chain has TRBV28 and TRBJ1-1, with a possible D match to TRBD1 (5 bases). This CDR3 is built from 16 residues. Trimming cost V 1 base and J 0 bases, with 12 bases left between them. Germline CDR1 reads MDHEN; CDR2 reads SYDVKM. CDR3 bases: TGTGCCAGCAGTTTATTGGGGGGACCCATGAACACTGAAGCTTTCTTT. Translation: CASSLLGGPMNTEAFF. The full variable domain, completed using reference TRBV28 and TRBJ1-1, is DVKVTQSSRYLVKRTGEKVFLECVQDMDHENMFWYRQDPGLGLRLIYFSYDVKMKEKGDIPEGYSVSREKKERFSLILESASTNQTSMYLCASSLLGGPMNTEAFFGQGTRLTVV.

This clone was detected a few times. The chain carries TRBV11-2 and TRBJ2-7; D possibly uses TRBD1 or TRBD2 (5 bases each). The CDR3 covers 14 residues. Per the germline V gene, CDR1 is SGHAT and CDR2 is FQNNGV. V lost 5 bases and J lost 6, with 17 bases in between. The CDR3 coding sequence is TGTGCCAGCAGCCAAGGGACGGGGTTAATCGAGCAGTACTTC. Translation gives CASSQGTGLIEQYF. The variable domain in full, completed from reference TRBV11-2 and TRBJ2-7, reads EAGVAQSPRYKIIEKRQSVAFWCNPISGHATLYWYQQILGQGPKLLIQFQNNGVVDDSQLPKDRFSAERLKGVDSTLKIQPAKLEDSAVYLCASSQGTGLIEQYFGPGTRLTVT.

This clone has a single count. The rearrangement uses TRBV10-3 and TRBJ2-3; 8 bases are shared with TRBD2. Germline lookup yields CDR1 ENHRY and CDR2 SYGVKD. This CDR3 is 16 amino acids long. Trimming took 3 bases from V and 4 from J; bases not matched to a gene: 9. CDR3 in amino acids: CAISDGAGGWADTQYF. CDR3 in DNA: TGTGCCATCAGTGATGGTGCGGGGGGTTGGGCAGATACGCAGTATTTT.

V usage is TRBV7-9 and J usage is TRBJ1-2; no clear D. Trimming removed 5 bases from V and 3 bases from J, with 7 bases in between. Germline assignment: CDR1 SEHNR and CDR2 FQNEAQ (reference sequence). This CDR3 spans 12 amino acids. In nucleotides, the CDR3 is TGTGCCAGCAGCCTCGCGGACTATGGCTACACCTTC. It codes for CASSLADYGYTF.

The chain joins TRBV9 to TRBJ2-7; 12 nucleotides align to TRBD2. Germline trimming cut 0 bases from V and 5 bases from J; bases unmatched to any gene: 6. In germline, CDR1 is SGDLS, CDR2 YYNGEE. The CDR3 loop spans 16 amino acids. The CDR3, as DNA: TGTGCCAGCAGCGTAGGTCCTAGCGGGGGGGCAAACGAGCAGTACTTC. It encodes CASSVGPSGGANEQYF.

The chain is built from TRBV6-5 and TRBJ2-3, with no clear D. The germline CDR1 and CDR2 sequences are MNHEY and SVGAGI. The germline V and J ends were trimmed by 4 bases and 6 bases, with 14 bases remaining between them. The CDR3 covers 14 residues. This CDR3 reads CASSSLGPMDTQYF. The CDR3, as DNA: TGTGCCAGCAGTTCCTTGGGCCCGATGGATACGCAGTATTTT.

CDR3 nucleotide sequence: TGTGCCAGTAGTCCTGGACAGCACCTCACTGAAGCTTTCTTT. Encoded protein: CASSPGQHLTEAFF. This rearrangement joins TRBV19 to TRBJ1-1, with D possibly matching TRBD1 (6 bases). The CDR3 length is 14 residues. V lost 5 bases, J lost 4 bases, and 14 bases lay in between. Germline V gene lookup returns CDR1 LNHDA and CDR2 SQIVND (reference sequence).

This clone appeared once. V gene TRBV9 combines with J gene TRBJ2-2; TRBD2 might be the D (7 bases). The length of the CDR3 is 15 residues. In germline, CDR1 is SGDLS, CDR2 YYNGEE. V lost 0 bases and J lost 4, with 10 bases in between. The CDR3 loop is CASSVEGGGTGELFF. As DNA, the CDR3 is TGTGCCAGCAGCGTAGAGGGGGGGGGCACCGGGGAGCTGTTTTTT.

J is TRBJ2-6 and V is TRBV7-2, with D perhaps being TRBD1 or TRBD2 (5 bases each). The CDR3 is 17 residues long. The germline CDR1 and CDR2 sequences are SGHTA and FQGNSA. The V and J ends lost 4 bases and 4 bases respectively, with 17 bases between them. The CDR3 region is CASSSGPGRQGANVLTF. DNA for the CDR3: TGTGCCAGCAGCTCTGGTCCGGGACGTCAAGGGGCCAACGTCCTGACTTTC.

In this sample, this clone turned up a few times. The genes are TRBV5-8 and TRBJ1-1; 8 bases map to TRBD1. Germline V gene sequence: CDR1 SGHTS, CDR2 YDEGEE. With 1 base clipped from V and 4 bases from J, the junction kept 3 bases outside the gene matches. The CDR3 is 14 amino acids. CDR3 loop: CASSLRGTGTEAFF. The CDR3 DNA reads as TGTGCCAGCAGCTTGCGGGGGACAGGCACTGAAGCTTTCTTT.

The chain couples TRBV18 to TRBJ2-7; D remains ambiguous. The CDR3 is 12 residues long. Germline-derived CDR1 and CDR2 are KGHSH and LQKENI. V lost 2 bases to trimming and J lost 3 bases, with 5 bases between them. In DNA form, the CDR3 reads TGTGCCAGCTCACCAGAGTTCTACGAGCAGTACTTC. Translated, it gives CASSPEFYEQYF.

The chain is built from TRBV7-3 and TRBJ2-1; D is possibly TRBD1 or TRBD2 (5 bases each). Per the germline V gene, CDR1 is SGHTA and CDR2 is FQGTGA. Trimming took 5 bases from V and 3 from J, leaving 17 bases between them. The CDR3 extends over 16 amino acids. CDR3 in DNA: TGTGCCAGCAGCGCGAAACCCCGGGACCTCTACAATGAGCAGTTCTTC. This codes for CASSAKPRDLYNEQFF.

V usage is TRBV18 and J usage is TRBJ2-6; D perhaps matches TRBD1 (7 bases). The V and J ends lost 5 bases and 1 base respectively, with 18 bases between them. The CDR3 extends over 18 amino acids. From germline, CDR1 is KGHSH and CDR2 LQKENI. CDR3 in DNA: TGTGCCAGCTCATCTAGACAGGGTGGAGGGTCTGGGGCCAACGTCCTGACTTTC. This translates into CASSSRQGGGSGANVLTF. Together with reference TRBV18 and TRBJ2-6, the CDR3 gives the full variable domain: NAGVMQNPRHLVRRRGQEARLRCSPMKGHSHVYWYRQLPEEGLKFMVYLQKENIIDESGMPKERFSAEFPKEGPSILRIQQVVRGDSAAYFCASSSRQGGGSGANVLTFGAGSRLTVL.

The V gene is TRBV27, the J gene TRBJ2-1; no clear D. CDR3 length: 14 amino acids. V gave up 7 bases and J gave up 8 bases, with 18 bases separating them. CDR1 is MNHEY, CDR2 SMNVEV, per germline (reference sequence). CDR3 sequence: CASKSVIVSYEQFF. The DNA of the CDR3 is TGTGCCAGCAAATCGGTGATCGTCTCGTATGAGCAGTTCTTC.

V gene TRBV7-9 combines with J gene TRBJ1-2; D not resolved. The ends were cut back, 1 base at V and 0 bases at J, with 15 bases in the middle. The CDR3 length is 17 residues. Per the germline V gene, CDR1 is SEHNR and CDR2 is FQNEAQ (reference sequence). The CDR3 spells CASSLDVSAATNYGYTF. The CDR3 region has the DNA TGTGCCAGCAGCTTAGACGTATCGGCAGCCACTAACTATGGCTACACCTTC.

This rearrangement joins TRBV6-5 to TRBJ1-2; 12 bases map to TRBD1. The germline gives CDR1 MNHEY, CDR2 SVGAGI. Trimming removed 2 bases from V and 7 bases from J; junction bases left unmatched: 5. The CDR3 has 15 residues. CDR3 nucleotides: TGTGCCAGCAGTTACGGGACAGGGGGCTCTCGTGGCTACACCTTC. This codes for CASSYGTGGSRGYTF.

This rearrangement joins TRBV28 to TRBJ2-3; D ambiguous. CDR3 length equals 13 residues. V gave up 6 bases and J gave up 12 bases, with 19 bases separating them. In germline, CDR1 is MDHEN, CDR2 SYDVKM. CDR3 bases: TGTGCCAGCAGCACCAGACACCAGGCGTTTCAGTATTTT. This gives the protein CASSTRHQAFQYF. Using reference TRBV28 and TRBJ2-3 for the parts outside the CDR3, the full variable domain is DVKVTQSSRYLVKRTGEKVFLECVQDMDHENMFWYRQDPGLGLRLIYFSYDVKMKEKGDIPEGYSVSREKKERFSLILESASTNQTSMYLCASSTRHQAFQYFGPGTRLTVL.